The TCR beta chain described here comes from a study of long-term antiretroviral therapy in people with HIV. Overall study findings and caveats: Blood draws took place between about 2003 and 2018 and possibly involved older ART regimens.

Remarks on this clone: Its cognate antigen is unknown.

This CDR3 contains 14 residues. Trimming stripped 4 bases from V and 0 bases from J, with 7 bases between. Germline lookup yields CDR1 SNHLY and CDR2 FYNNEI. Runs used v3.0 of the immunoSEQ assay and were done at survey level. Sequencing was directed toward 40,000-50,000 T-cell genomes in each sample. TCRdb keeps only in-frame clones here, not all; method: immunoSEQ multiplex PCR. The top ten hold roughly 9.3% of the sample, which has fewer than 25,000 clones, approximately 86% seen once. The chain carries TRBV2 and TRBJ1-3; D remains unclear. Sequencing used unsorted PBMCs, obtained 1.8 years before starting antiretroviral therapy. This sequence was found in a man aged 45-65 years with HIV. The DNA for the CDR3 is TGTGCCAGCAGTGCCATTCGCTCTGGAAACACCATATATTTT. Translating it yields CASSAIRSGNTIYF. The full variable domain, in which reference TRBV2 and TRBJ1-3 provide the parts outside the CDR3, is EPEVTQTPSHQVTQMGQEVILRCVPISNHLYFYWYRQILGQKVEFLVSFYNNEISEKSEIFDDQFSVERPDGSNFTLKIRSTKLEDSAMYFCASSAIRSGNTIYFGEGSWLTVV.